Reported below is one T cell receptor beta chain. Its target is unknown. The source of the sample is a study of cytomegalovirus exposure and HLA in healthy donors. The PCR was carried out with 60 Vbeta primers and 13 Jbeta primers. Only in-frame clones appear in the TCRdb table, and some are missing; sequencing was by immunoSEQ multiplex PCR. This table has 100,000 to 120,000 clones, around four fifths appearing once. General observations from the study: Some TCR beta chains (roughly 160 of them) were listed as cytomegalovirus-associated. In vitro data verified a few CMV-associated chains as specific for CMV antigens. Being indistinguishable, some V segments were excluded, TRBV6-2 and TRBV6-3 among them. Both high specificity and high sensitivity reportedly marked the classifier's diagnosis of cytomegalovirus status.

This CDR3 comprises 16 residues. V lost 3 bases and J 3 bases, leaving 14 bases between the germline ends. Germline values: CDR1 SEHNR, CDR2 FQNEAQ (reference sequence). This clonotype originated in a woman aged 60-75 years in good health and CMV-seropositive. Sequenced sample: PBMCs. The V call is TRBV7-9, the J call TRBJ1-4; maybe TRBD1 (6 bases). CDR3 protein: CASSFSGTTPNEKLFF. Here the CDR3 DNA reads TGTGCCAGCAGCTTCAGCGGGACAACTCCTAATGAAAAACTGTTTTTT.